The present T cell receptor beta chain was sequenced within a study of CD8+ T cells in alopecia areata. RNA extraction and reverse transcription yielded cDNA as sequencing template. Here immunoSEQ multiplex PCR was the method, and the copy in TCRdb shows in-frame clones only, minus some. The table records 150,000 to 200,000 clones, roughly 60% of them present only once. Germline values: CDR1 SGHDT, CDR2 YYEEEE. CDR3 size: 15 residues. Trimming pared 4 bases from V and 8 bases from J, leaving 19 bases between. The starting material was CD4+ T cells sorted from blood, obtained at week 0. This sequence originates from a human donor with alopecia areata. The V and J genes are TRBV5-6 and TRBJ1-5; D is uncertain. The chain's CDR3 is CASSSLVSLGEPQHF. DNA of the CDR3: TGTGCCAGCAGCAGCTTGGTAAGCCTCGGGGAGCCCCAGCATTTT. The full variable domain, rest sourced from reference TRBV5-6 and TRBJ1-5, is DAGVTQSPTHLIKTRGQQVTLRCSPKSGHDTVSWYQQALGQGPQFIFQYYEEEERQRGNFPDRFSGHQFPNYSSELNVNALLLGDSALYLCASSSLVSLGEPQHFGDGTRLSIL.